This T cell receptor (beta chain) was retrieved from a study of blood T cell repertoires in COVID-19. Study overall: Sources were T cells, B-cell-depleted T cells, or PBMCs; the material itself was cDNA or gDNA.

As processed by the authors: Nucleated cell counts were estimated from reference gene primer amplification. Produced via immunoSEQ multiplex PCR; TCRdb's table is partial and in-frame only. D and trimming come from the DNA, and the V and J calls and clone size come from that table. Of roughly 27,000 clones in the sample, 90% were seen once. The V end lost 9 bases, the J end lost 4 bases, and 10 bases lay between the germline ends. This CDR3 spans 12 amino acids. CDR1 is ENHRY and CDR2 is SYGVKD in the germline V gene. The rearrangement joins TRBV10-3 to TRBJ2-1; D gene unclear. The sample consisted of peripheral blood. The TCR was taken from a woman in her sixties or seventies with active COVID-19. The CDR3 DNA reads TGTGCCATTCAGGTTCAATACAATGAGCAGTTCTTC. The encoded protein is CAIQVQYNEQFF.